The next 4 T cell receptor beta chains were all read from a single sample in a study of T cell responses to AZD1222 COVID-19 vaccine (dated by TCRdb to the early 2020s). The sample's time point, from its label and the paper: baseline before first vaccination. Libraries were constructed by the immunoSEQ multiplex PCR assay. TCRdb re-hosts the immuneACCESS table, in-frame sequences only. Its copies lack some clones; in the studies checked, an unresolved V gene accounts for under half of them, and the cause for the rest is not known. Here the sample has fewer than 95,000 clones; more than 80% occur a single time. The ten largest make up roughly 29% of the sample. Sequencing was performed on peripheral blood, taken on day 0 of AZD1222 vaccination. The receptors derive from an adult in good health.

V and J are TRBV10-3 and TRBJ1-2, with 9 bases aligning to TRBD1. The V segment lost 4 bases and the J segment 4 bases; nucleotides outside the gene matches: 7. CDR1 is ENHRY and CDR2 is SYGVKD in the germline V gene. This CDR3 region has 15 residues. The CDR3: CAISGDRAPAYGYTF. DNA of the CDR3: TGTGCCATCAGTGGGGACAGGGCTCCAGCCTATGGCTACACCTTC.

The gene calls are TRBV2 and TRBJ1-1, with D hard to call. CDR1 and CDR2 from the germline V gene are SNHLY and FYNNEI. V was trimmed by 6 bases and J by 2 bases, leaving 13 bases between them. The CDR3 sequence is 14 residues long. Here the CDR3 reads CASSAWTDNTEAFF. CDR3 nucleotide sequence: TGTGCCAGCAGCGCCTGGACTGATAACACTGAAGCTTTCTTT. Filled out from reference TRBV2 and TRBJ1-1, the complete variable domain reads EPEVTQTPSHQVTQMGQEVILRCVPISNHLYFYWYRQILGQKVEFLVSFYNNEISEKSEIFDDQFSVERPDGSNFTLKIRSTKLEDSAMYFCASSAWTDNTEAFFGQGTRLTVV.

The V call is TRBV3-1 (or the pseudogene TRBV3-2), the J call TRBJ1-4; the match to TRBD1 covers 9 bases. Germline assignment: CDR1 LGHDT and CDR2 YNNKEL (reference sequence). V was clipped by 4 bases and J by 0 bases; unmatched bases: 3. This CDR3 spans 16 amino acids. The DNA of the CDR3 is TGTGCCAGCAGCCGTCGACAGGGGGCAACTAATGAAAAACTGTTTTTT. This codes for CASSRRQGATNEKLFF.

The rearrangement joins TRBV7-2 to TRBJ1-1, with D perhaps TRBD1 (6 bases). CDR3 length: 15 residues. Trimming cost V 3 bases and J 6 bases, with 17 bases left between them. In germline, CDR1 is SGHTA, CDR2 FQGNSA. The CDR3 region is CASSLGGDIVPEAFF. For the CDR3, the DNA is TGTGCCAGCAGCTTGGGAGGGGACATTGTGCCTGAAGCTTTCTTT.